This is a list of T cell receptor beta chains from one sample in a study of T cell changes during pregnancy in multiple sclerosis. Profiled with immunoSEQ multiplex PCR; TCRdb holds only in-frame clones, not every one. The table records 90,000 to 100,000 clones, 92% of them present only once. The specimen comprised peripheral blood, sampled after pregnancy. The receptor source for this set is a female donor in good health, enrolled as a control in a pregnancy study. Each CDR3 is given with its conserved first and last residue. Fields, in order: D gene, clone size, CDR3 length, V gene, J gene, CDR3 protein, CDR3 DNA. A D gene is named only where the DNA matches it firmly. The size entry is marked missing in some rows and otherwise reads once, few, many or a size class.

-,-,16,TRBV7-9,TRBJ2-2,CASSPSWGFSTGELFF,TGTGCCAGCAGCCCTAGCTGGGGATTTAGCACCGGGGAGCTGTTTTTT
-,-,17,TRBV7-2,TRBJ2-7,CASTVPGLGSGSYEQYF,TGTGCCAGCACCGTTCCGGGACTGGGGTCGGGCTCCTACGAGCAGTACTTC
-,-,13,TRBV9,TRBJ1-4,CASSPSPNEKLFF,TGTGCCAGCAGCCCCTCCCCTAATGAAAAACTGTTTTTT
-,-,14,TRBV9,TRBJ2-5,CASSARLEGKTQYF,TGTGCCAGCAGCGCCCGACTAGAAGGGAAGACCCAGTACTTC
TRBD2,-,17,TRBV4-1,TRBJ2-7,CASSQPIKGGSVHEQYF,TGCGCCAGCAGCCAACCTATAAAGGGCGGGAGTGTACACGAGCAGTACTTC
-,-,12,TRBV6-1,TRBJ2-5,CASRSDQETQYF,TGTGCCAGCAGGAGCGACCAAGAGACCCAGTACTTC
-,-,11,TRBV19,TRBJ1-1,CASSPGNEAFF,TGTGCCAGTAGTCCCGGGAACGAAGCTTTCTTT
-,-,15,TRBV13,TRBJ1-4,CASSSQGTTNEKLFF,TGTGCCAGCAGCTCTCAGGGGACAACTAATGAAAAACTGTTTTTT
TRBD2,-,17,TRBV5-1,TRBJ2-5,CASSFTRSGRHGETQYF,TGCGCCAGCAGCTTCACTCGAAGCGGGAGGCACGGAGAGACCCAGTACTTC
TRBD1,-,15,TRBV27,TRBJ2-7,CASSTTGAIPYEQYF,TGTGCCAGCAGCACCACAGGGGCAATTCCCTACGAGCAGTACTTC
-,-,13,TRBV10-1,TRBJ1-6,CASSELGNSPLHF,TGCGCCAGCAGTGAACTGGGCAATTCACCCCTCCACTTT
TRBD2,-,16,TRBV4-1,TRBJ2-3,CASSHPRAGGSDTQYF,TGCGCCAGCAGCCACCCTCGGGCGGGAGGGTCAGATACGCAGTATTTT
TRBD1,-,14,TRBV9,TRBJ1-2,CASSVRGQGYGYTF,TGTGCCAGCAGCGTAAGGGGGCAAGGGTATGGCTACACCTTC
-,-,14,TRBV2,TRBJ2-5,CASSVEGSWETQYF,TGTGCCAGCAGTGTGGAGGGGAGTTGGGAGACCCAGTACTTC
TRBD1,-,14,TRBV28,TRBJ2-1,CASRIPGQGNEQFF,TGTGCCAGCAGGATCCCGGGACAGGGCAATGAGCAGTTCTTC
TRBD2,once,18,TRBV7-2,TRBJ2-1,CASSLEGMWTSDQNEQFF,TGTGCCAGCAGCTTAGAGGGAATGTGGACTAGCGATCAGAATGAGCAGTTCTTC
-,-,18,TRBV5-1,TRBJ1-2,CASSLQWTAEPTNYGYTF,TGCGCCAGCAGCTTGCAATGGACAGCCGAGCCGACTAACTATGGCTACACCTTC
TRBD2,-,14,TRBV28,TRBJ2-5,CATCRLAGPGTQYF,TGTGCCACCTGCAGACTAGCGGGGCCCGGGACCCAGTACTTC
TRBD2,-,15,TRBV5-1,TRBJ2-1,CASSFPGAGVNEQFF,TGCGCCAGCAGCTTCCCCGGGGCGGGAGTAAATGAGCAGTTCTTC
TRBD1,-,16,TRBV19,TRBJ2-3,CASRGFGDSHTDTQYF,TGTGCCAGTAGGGGATTTGGGGACAGTCACACAGATACGCAGTATTTT
TRBD2,-,16,TRBV10-1,TRBJ2-7,CASSAGTSGRHDEQYF,TGCGCCAGCAGTGCCGGGACTAGCGGGAGGCACGACGAGCAGTACTTC
-,-,13,TRBV7-3,TRBJ1-2,CASSPGGGYGYTF,TGTGCCAGCAGCCCGGGGGGGGGCTATGGCTACACCTTC
TRBD2,-,16,TRBV7-2,TRBJ2-7,CASSAGSPGGLYEQYF,TGTGCCAGCAGCGCAGGATCGCCGGGGGGGCTTTACGAGCAGTACTTC
-,-,14,TRBV10-1,TRBJ2-1,CASSEATSLDEQFF,TGCGCCAGCAGTGAGGCGACTAGTCTCGATGAGCAGTTCTTC
-,-,15,TRBV19,TRBJ1-5,CASTSWETHNQPQHF,TGTGCCAGTACCTCCTGGGAGACTCATAATCAGCCCCAGCATTTT
-,-,15,TRBV6-5,TRBJ1-6,CASKTGIRYNSPLHF,TGTGCCAGCAAGACGGGGATCCGCTATAATTCACCCCTCCACTTT
-,few,11,TRBV30,TRBJ1-1,CACHATAEAFF,TGTGCCTGCCATGCGACTGCTGAAGCTTTCTTT
-,-,15,TRBV19,TRBJ2-5,CASSIDRSRGETQYF,TGTGCCAGTAGTATAGATAGGTCCCGAGGAGAGACCCAGTACTTC
TRBD2,once,13,TRBV28,TRBJ2-7,CAGGSGNSYEQYF,TGTGCCGGGGGGAGCGGGAACTCCTACGAGCAGTACTTC